The table lists the clone carrying this T cell receptor beta chain with a few counts. Its antigen is not identified. A universal primer site and UMIs were added as TCR cDNA was made by 5'RACE template switching. TCRdb re-called the 5' RACE reads through MiXCR, storing one row per CDR3 protein. The data show under 600,000 distinct CDR3 sequences, roughly 13% seen once. These data come from a study of T cells after yellow fever vaccination. Study in general: Researchers used SMART-Seq v4 Ultra Low Input to prepare fractions that had low cell numbers.

Per germline, CDR1 GTSNPN and CDR2 SVGIG (reference sequence). V lost 1 base and J lost 6; bases outside the gene matches: 7. CDR3 length: 15 amino acids. Findings and limits, study-wide: Contaminating bulk clonotypes could be abundant in FACS-sorted repertoires.

This sequence was found in a man aged 30 to 45 who received the YFV17D yellow fever vaccine. The chain recombines TRBV30 with TRBJ2-1; the match to TRBD2 covers 9 bases. Sequencing was performed on PBMCs, taken on the day of the yellow fever booster vaccination. The CDR3 coding sequence is TGTGCCTGGAGTGGCGTAGCGGGAGCGGCCAATGAGCAGTTCTTC. Amino acids: CAWSGVAGAANEQFF.